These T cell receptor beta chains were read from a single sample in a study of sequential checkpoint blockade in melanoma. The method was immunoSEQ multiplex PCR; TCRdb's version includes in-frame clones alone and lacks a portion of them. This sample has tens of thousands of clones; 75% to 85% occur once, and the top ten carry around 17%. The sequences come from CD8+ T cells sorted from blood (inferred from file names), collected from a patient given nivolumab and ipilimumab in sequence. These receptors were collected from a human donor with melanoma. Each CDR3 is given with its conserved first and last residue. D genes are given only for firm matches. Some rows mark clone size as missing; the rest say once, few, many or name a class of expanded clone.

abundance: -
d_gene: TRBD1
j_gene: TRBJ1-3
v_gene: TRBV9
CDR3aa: CASSTPGTEAGNTIYF
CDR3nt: TGTGCCAGCAGCACCCCCGGGACAGAGGCTGGAAACACCATATATTTT

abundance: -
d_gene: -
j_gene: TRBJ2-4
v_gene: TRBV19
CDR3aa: CASSSNYDPKNIQYF
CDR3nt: TGTGCCAGTAGTTCTAACTACGATCCGAAAAACATTCAGTACTTC

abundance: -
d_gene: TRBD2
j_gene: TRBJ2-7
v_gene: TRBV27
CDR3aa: CASSSGGGTYEQYF
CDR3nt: TGTGCCAGCAGTTCTGGGGGGGGAACCTACGAGCAGTACTTC

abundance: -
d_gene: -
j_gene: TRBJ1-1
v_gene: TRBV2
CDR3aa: CASRGEVEESYEAFF
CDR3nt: TGTGCCAGCAGGGGAGAGGTAGAGGAGAGTTATGAAGCTTTCTTT

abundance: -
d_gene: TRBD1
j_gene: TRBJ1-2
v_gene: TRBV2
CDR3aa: CASSRVTGNYGYTF
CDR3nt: TGTGCCAGCAGCCGCGTGACAGGGAATTATGGCTACACCTTC

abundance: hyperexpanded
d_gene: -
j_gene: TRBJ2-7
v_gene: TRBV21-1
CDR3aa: CASSKRGLTGNEQYF
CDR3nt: TGTGCCAGCAGCAAAAGAGGGCTCACGGGGAACGAGCAGTACTTC

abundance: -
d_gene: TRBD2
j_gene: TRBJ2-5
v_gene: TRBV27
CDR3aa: CASSPQAGGRETQYF
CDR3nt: TGTGCCAGCAGTCCTCAAGCGGGGGGCCGAGAGACCCAGTACTTC

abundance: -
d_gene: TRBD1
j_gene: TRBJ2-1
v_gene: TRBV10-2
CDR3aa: CASNTGAYNEQFF
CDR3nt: TGCGCCAGCAATACAGGGGCCTACAATGAGCAGTTCTTC

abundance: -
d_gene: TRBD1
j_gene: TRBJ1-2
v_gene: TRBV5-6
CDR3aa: CASSSDRGEPYGYTF
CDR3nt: TGTGCCAGCAGCTCCGACAGGGGGGAACCCTATGGCTACACCTTC

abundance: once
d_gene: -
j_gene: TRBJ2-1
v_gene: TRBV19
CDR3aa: CASGRDSGYNEQFF
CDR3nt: TGTGCCAGTGGCCGGGACAGCGGGTACAATGAGCAGTTCTTC

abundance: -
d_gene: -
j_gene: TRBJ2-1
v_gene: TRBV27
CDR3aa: CASSWGDEQFF
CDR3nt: TGTGCCAGCAGTTGGGGGGATGAGCAGTTCTTC

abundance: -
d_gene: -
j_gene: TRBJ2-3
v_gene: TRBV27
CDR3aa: CASSLGGTDTQYF
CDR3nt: TGTGCCAGCTCTTTAGGGGGCACAGATACGCAGTATTTT

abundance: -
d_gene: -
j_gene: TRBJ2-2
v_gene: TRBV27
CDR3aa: CASSPISTGELFF
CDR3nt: TGTGCCAGCAGTCCTATCTCCACCGGGGAGCTGTTTTTT

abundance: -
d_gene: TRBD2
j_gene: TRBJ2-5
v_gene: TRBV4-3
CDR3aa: CASSQDSRGGGETQYF
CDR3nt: TGCGCCAGCAGCCAAGACTCGCGGGGGGGAGGAGAGACCCAGTACTTC

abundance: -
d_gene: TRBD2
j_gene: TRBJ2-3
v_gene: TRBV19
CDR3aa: CASSMGLAGGSTDTQYF
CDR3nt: TGTGCCAGTAGTATGGGACTAGCGGGAGGGAGCACAGATACGCAGTATTTT

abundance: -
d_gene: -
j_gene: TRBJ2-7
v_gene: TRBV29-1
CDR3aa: CSVKIIYEQYF
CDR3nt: TGCAGCGTCAAAATCATCTACGAGCAGTACTTC

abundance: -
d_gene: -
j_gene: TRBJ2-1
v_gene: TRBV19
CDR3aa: CASRLGWGNEQFF
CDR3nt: TGTGCCAGTAGACTAGGTTGGGGCAATGAGCAGTTCTTC

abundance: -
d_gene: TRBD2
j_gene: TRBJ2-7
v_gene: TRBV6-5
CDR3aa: CASSAGELYEQYF
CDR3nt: TGTGCCAGCAGTGCGGGGGAACTCTACGAGCAGTACTTC

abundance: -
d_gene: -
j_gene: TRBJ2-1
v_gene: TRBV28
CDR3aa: CASSPDDRLDEQFF
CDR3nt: TGTGCCAGCAGCCCAGACGACAGGCTCGATGAGCAGTTCTTC

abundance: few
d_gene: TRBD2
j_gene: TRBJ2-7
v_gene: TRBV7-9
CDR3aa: CASGGRAKEQYF
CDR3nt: TGTGCCAGCGGCGGGAGGGCCAAGGAGCAGTACTTC

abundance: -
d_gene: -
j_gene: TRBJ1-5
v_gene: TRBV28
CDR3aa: CASSLDSLNQPQHF
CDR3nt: TGTGCCAGCAGCCTGGACAGTTTAAATCAGCCCCAGCATTTT

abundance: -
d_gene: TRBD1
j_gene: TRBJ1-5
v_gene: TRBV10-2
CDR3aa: CASSRQGGNQPQHF
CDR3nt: TGCGCCAGCAGTCGACAGGGGGGCAATCAGCCCCAGCATTTT

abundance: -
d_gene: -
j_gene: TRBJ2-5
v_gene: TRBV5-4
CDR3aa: CASSLGRADWQETQYF
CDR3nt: TGTGCCAGCAGCTTGGGAAGAGCGGACTGGCAAGAGACCCAGTACTTC

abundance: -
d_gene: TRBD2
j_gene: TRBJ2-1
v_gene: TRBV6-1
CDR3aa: CAGSQVAGEGGEQFF
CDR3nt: TGTGCCGGGTCCCAAGTAGCGGGAGAGGGGGGTGAGCAGTTCTTC

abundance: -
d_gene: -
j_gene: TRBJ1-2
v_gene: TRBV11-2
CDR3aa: CASSLGTNYGYTF
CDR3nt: TGTGCCAGCAGCCTCGGTACTAACTATGGCTACACCTTC

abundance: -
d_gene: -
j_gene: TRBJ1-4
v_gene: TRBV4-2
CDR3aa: CASGNEKLFF
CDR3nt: TGTGCCAGCGGCAATGAAAAACTGTTTTTT

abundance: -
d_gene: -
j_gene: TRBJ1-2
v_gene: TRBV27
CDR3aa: CASSFKSGGDGYTF
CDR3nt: TGTGCCAGCAGTTTTAAATCCGGGGGAGATGGCTACACCTTC

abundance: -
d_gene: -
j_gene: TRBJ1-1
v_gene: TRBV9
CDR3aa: CASSAQAPNTEAFF
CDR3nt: TGTGCCAGCAGCGCGCAGGCCCCGAACACTGAAGCTTTCTTT

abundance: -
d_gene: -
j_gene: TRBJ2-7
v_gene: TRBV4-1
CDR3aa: CASSPRLAEGYEQYF
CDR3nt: TGCGCCAGCAGCCCCCGCTTGGCGGAGGGATACGAGCAGTACTTC

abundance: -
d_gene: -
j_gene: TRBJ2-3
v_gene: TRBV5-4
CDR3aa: CASSLVPGSDTQYF
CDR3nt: TGTGCCAGCAGCTTGGTCCCGGGGTCAGATACGCAGTATTTT

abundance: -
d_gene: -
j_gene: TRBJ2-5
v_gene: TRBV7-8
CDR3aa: CASSLDLGPLETQYF
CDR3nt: TGTGCCAGCAGCTTAGATCTAGGTCCATTAGAGACCCAGTACTTC

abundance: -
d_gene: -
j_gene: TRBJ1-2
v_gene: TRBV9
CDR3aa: CASSVSAGLGYGYTF
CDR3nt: TGTGCCAGCAGCGTCTCCGCAGGGCTGGGCTATGGCTACACCTTC

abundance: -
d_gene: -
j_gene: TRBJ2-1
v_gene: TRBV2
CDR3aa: CASSGGGEQFF
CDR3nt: TGTGCCAGCAGTGGAGGAGGTGAGCAGTTCTTC

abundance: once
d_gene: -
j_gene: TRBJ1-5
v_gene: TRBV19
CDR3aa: CASSWELTQPQHF
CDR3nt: TGTGCCAGTAGTTGGGAGCTGACTCAGCCCCAGCATTTT

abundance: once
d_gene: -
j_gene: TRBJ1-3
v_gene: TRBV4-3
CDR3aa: CASSQVVAQGPGNTIYF
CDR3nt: TGCGCCAGCAGCCAAGTGGTAGCGCAGGGGCCGGGAAACACCATATATTTT

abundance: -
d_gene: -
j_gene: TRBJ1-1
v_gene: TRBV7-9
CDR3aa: CASSQQGSTEAFF
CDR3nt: TGTGCCAGCAGCCAACAGGGTTCCACTGAAGCTTTCTTT

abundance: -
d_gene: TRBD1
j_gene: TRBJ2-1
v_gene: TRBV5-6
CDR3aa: CASSFGTGVFNEQFF
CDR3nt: TGTGCCAGCAGCTTCGGGACAGGGGTCTTCAATGAGCAGTTCTTC

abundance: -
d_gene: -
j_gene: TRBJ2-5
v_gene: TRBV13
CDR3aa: CASSPTRDQETQYF
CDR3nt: TGTGCCAGCAGCCCTACGAGGGATCAAGAGACCCAGTACTTC

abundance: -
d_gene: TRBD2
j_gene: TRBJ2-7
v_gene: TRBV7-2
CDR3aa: CASSTGGEEQYF
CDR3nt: TGTGCCAGCAGCACCGGGGGGGAAGAGCAGTACTTC

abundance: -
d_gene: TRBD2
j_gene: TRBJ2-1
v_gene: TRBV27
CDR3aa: CASSLAGISEQFF
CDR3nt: TGTGCCAGCAGTCTAGCGGGGATTAGTGAGCAGTTCTTC

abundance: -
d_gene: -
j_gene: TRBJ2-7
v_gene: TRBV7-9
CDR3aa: CASMVGGSRSYEQYF
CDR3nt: TGTGCCAGCATGGTAGGGGGAAGCAGGTCCTACGAGCAGTACTTC

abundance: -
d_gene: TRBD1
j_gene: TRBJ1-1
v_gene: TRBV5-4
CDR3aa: CASSTQGEYTEAFF
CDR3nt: TGTGCCAGCAGCACACAGGGGGAGTACACTGAAGCTTTCTTT

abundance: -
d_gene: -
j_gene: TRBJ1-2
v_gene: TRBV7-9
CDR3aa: CASSLAAAGPYGYTF
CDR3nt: TGTGCCAGCAGCTTAGCCGCAGCGGGCCCCTATGGCTACACCTTC